This T cell receptor beta chain was sequenced in a study of T cell repertoires in cytomegalovirus infection. Each CDR3 protein is one row after TCRdb ran MiXCR on the reads. The sample holds almost 550,000 distinct CDR3 sequences, approximately 15% seen once. This clonotype was counted at least ten times. The CDR3 runs 14 residues. Germline-derived CDR1 and CDR2 are MNHEY and SMNVEV (reference sequence). The V and J ends lost 4 bases and 4 bases respectively, with 11 bases between them. The TCR was taken from a human donor in good health (CMV status not recorded). Some clones in this sample may be carry-over from other donors' samples. This chain joins TRBV27 and TRBJ1-5, with D maybe TRBD1 (6 bases). The sequenced sample consisted of CD8+ T cells from PBMCs. The CDR3 DNA sequence: TGTGCCAGCAGTTACGGAGGGGGAAATCAGCCCCAGCATTTT. Translation gives CASSYGGGNQPQHF.